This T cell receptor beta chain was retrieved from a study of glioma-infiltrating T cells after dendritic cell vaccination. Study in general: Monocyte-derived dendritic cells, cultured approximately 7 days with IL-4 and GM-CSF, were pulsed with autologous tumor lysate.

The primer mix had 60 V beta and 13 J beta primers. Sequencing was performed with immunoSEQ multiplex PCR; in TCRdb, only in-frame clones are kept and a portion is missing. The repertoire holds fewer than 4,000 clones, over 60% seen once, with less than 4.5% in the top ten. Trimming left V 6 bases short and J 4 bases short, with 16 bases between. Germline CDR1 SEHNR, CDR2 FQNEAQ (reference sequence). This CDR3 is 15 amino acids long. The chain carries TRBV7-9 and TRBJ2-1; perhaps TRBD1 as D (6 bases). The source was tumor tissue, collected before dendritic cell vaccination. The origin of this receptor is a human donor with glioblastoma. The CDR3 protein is CASSLPGAPYNEQFF. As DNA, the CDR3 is TGTGCCAGCAGTCTGCCAGGGGCCCCTTACAATGAGCAGTTCTTC. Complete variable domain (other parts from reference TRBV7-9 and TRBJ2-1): DTGVSQNPRHKITKRGQNVTFRCDPISEHNRLYWYRQTLGQGPEFLTYFQNEAQLEKSRLLSDRFSAERPKGSFSTLEIQRTEQGDSAMYLCASSLPGAPYNEQFFGPGTRLTVL.